The 29 T cell receptor beta chains below come from one sample, sequenced in a study of CDR3 diversity in severe acne (dated by TCRdb to between 2017 and 2020). Libraries were made using PCR. The listed sequencing device is Illumina HiSeq 2000. The public reads were reprocessed in TCRdb via fastp at Q25 and MiXCR, keeping in-frame beta chains. Every CDR3 protein is listed once, alongside the most common genes and DNA of its rows. Recorded for this sample are 79,000 or so distinct CDR3 sequences; roughly 49% of them occurred a single time. The top ten hold approximately 10% of the sample. Material for sequencing was blood. Every receptor here comes from a male donor with severe acne vulgaris.

This clonotype was detected once. The chain combines TRBV10-2 with TRBJ2-5; D gene uncertain. Trimming removed 2 bases from V and 8 bases from J, with 18 bases in between. This CDR3 has 15 residues. Germline values: CDR1 WSHSY, CDR2 SAAADI. Here the CDR3 reads CASSELPSPYATQYF. CDR3 bases: TGCGCCAGCAGTGAGCTCCCGAGCCCCTATGCAACCCAGTACTTC.

This clonotype has a count of ten or more. This chain links TRBV6-1 with TRBJ2-1, with D maybe TRBD1 (6 bases). CDR1 is MNHNS and CDR2 is SASEGT in the germline V gene. V was shortened by 7 bases and J by 4 bases, with 14 bases between the two germline ends. The length of the CDR3 is 14 residues. For the CDR3, the DNA is TGTGCCAGCAATGCCCGGGACACTTACAATGAGCAGTTCTTC. Amino acid sequence: CASNARDTYNEQFF.

This clonotype was seen a few times. The CDR3 does not close with the conserved phenylalanine or tryptophan, likely indicating a read error. It is unclear where the CDR3 begins or ends on the DNA, so no DNA is shown, and the CDR3 is as TCRdb lists it. The chain links TRBV6-2 or TRBV6-3 to TRBJ2-6. Germline V lookup: CDR1 MNHEY, CDR2 SVGEGT. The length of the CDR3 is 8 amino acids, counting both ends. CDR3 residues: CASSYVDR.

The chain employs TRBV2 and TRBJ1-2; 10 positions agree with TRBD1. Germline values: CDR1 SNHLY, CDR2 FYNNEI. This CDR3 is built from 14 residues. Trimming removed 11 bases from V and 5 bases from J; junction bases left unmatched: 11. The CDR3 here is CAGTGTGDTYGYTF. In nucleotides, the CDR3 is TGTGCCGGAACAGGGACAGGGGATACTTATGGCTACACCTTC.

This clonotype is a singleton in its sample. The chain couples TRBV7-4 to TRBJ2-1; 9 positions agree with TRBD2. The CDR3 length is 15 residues. Per germline, CDR1 SGHVT and CDR2 SQSDAQ. Trimming took 5 bases from V and 5 from J; bases not matched to a gene: 7. The CDR3, as DNA: TGTGCCAGCAGCGCCGGACTAGCGCGAGACAATGAGCAGTTCTTC. It yields the protein CASSAGLARDNEQFF. The full variable domain, rest sourced from reference TRBV7-4 and TRBJ2-1, is GAGVSQSPRYKVAKRGRDVALRCDSISGHVTLYWYRQTLGQGSEVLTYSQSDAQRDKSGRPSGRFSAERPERSVSTLKIQRTEQGDSAVYLCASSAGLARDNEQFFGPGTRLTVL.

The V and J genes are TRBV2 and TRBJ2-7; D is perhaps TRBD2 (5 bases). Trimming removed 5 bases from V and 1 base from J, with 15 bases in between. The CDR3 consists of 15 residues. Germline V CDR1 and CDR2: SNHLY, FYNNEI. CDR3 sequence (DNA): TGTGCCAGCAGTTTGAGGGTGTCGCAATCCTACGAGCAGTACTTC. Amino acid sequence: CASSLRVSQSYEQYF.

The chain is built from TRBV5-4 and TRBJ2-5, with TRBD2 as a possible D gene (5 bases). Germline V gives CDR1 SGHNT, CDR2 YYREEE (reference sequence). V lost 3 bases and J lost 7, with 22 bases in between. The CDR3 spans 16 residues. The CDR3 DNA reads as TGTGCCAGCAGCTACCACCAGTTAGGGTATGGAGGGACCCAGTACTTC. Its protein is CASSYHQLGYGGTQYF. Full variable domain (outside the CDR3, taken from reference TRBV5-4 and TRBJ2-5): ETGVTQSPTHLIKTRGQQVTLRCSSQSGHNTVSWYQQALGQGPQFIFQYYREEENGRGNFPPRFSGLQFPNYSSELNVNALELDDSALYLCASSYHQLGYGGTQYFGPGTRLLVL.

This sequence joins TRBV28 and TRBJ2-3; 12 nucleotides line up with TRBD2. The length of the CDR3 is 14 residues. From germline, CDR1 is MDHEN and CDR2 SYDVKM. The trim removed 10 bases at V and 2 bases at J, leaving 4 bases unmatched. The CDR3 coding sequence is TGTGCCATTACTAGCGGGAGGCCCACAGATACGCAGTATTTT. Its translation: CAITSGRPTDTQYF.

The table lists this clonotype with many counts. The chain has TRBV7-3 and TRBJ2-1; 9 bases map to TRBD1. The V and J ends lost 5 bases and 11 bases, in that order; junction bases with no gene match: 4. Per the germline V gene, CDR1 is SGHTA and CDR2 is FQGTGA. The CDR3 spans 12 residues. The CDR3 sequence: CASSMGQGQQFF. As DNA, the CDR3 is TGTGCCAGCAGCATGGGACAGGGACAGCAGTTCTTC. Using reference TRBV7-3 and TRBJ2-1 for the parts outside the CDR3, the full variable domain is GAGVSQTPSNKVTEKGKYVELRCDPISGHTALYWYRQSLGQGPEFLIYFQGTGAADDSGLPNDRFFAVRPEGSVSTLKIQRTERGDSAVYLCASSMGQGQQFFGPGTRLTVL.

This clonotype was observed a single time. The rearrangement uses TRBV25-1 and TRBJ1-1; no reliable D call. CDR3 length equals 13 residues. V was shortened by 3 bases and J by 2 bases, with 7 bases between the two germline ends. Germline lookup yields CDR1 MGHDK and CDR2 SYGVNS. CDR3 residues: CASSDRLNTEAFF. In nucleotides, the CDR3 is TGTGCCAGCAGTGATAGACTAAACACTGAAGCTTTCTTT. The full variable domain, in which reference TRBV25-1 and TRBJ1-1 provide the parts outside the CDR3, is EADIYQTPRYLVIGTGKKITLECSQTMGHDKMYWYQQDPGMELHLIHYSYGVNSTEKGDLSSESTVSRIRTEHFPLTLESARPSHTSQYLCASSDRLNTEAFFGQGTRLTVV.

This clonotype turned up a few times. The chain uses TRBV11-2 and TRBJ2-5, with TRBD1 identical over 9 bases. V was pared by 5 bases and J by 4 bases, with 8 bases of the junction left unmatched. Germline CDR1 SGHAT, CDR2 FQNNGV. The CDR3 covers 15 residues. The chain's CDR3 is CASSRGTGRRETQYF. DNA of the CDR3: TGTGCCAGCAGCCGAGGGACAGGGCGGCGAGAGACCCAGTACTTC. The full variable domain, with the rest looked up from reference TRBV11-2 and TRBJ2-5, is EAGVAQSPRYKIIEKRQSVAFWCNPISGHATLYWYQQILGQGPKLLIQFQNNGVVDDSQLPKDRFSAERLKGVDSTLKIQPAKLEDSAVYLCASSRGTGRRETQYFGPGTRLLVL.

The V call is TRBV7-9, the J call TRBJ1-2; D might be TRBD1 (6 bases). Trimming shortened V by 8 bases and J by 0 bases, and 10 bases separated the two germline ends. The CDR3 is 13 amino acids. CDR1 is SEHNR, CDR2 FQNEAQ, per germline (reference sequence). CDR3 DNA sequence: TGTGCCAGCTGTCAGGGGTCTAACTATGGCTACACCTTC. Its protein product is CASCQGSNYGYTF.

This clonotype was found a few times. A much bigger clone sits one base away, suggesting this may be a read error. This chain uses TRBV20-1 with TRBJ2-7; 7 nucleotides agree with TRBD2. The CDR3 extends over 11 amino acids. Germline V gives CDR1 DFQATT, CDR2 SNEGSKA (reference sequence). DNA for the CDR3: TGCAGTGCTGTGACTAGCTACGAGCAGTGCTTC. Its protein product is CSAVTSYEQCF.

This clonotype is medium-sized (0.01 to 0.1%). This chain connects TRBV24-1 to TRBJ2-3; D not certain. V gave up 4 bases and J gave up 0 bases, with 4 bases separating them. Germline V gene data show CDR1 as KGHDR and CDR2 as SFDVKD. CDR3 length equals 13 residues. CDR3 protein: CATSDPSTDTQYF. CDR3 DNA: TGTGCCACCAGTGACCCAAGCACAGATACGCAGTATTTT.

This clonotype was detected a few times. The V gene is TRBV14, the J gene TRBJ2-3; D remains ambiguous. V was trimmed by 2 bases and J by 1 base, leaving 10 bases between them. Germline V CDR1 and CDR2: SGHDN, FVKESK. This CDR3 comprises 15 residues. In nucleotides, the CDR3 is TGTGCCAGCAGCCAACAATCGGCACGCACAGATACGCAGTATTTT. This sequence encodes CASSQQSARTDTQYF. The full variable domain, with the rest looked up from reference TRBV14 and TRBJ2-3, is EAGVTQFPSHSVIEKGQTVTLRCDPISGHDNLYWYRRVMGKEIKFLLHFVKESKQDESGMPNNRFLAERTGGTYSTLKVQPAELEDSGVYFCASSQQSARTDTQYFGPGTRLTVL.

As regards this clonotype: One junction end disagrees with the germline gene, perhaps due to a read error. V and J are TRBV10-3 and TRBJ1-4; 7 positions match TRBD1. This CDR3 comprises 16 residues. The germline gives CDR1 ENHRY, CDR2 SYGVKD. CDR3 bases: TGTGCCAGCAGTTACTCGTACAGGGGAGTGGTAAAGAAACTGTTTTTT. It translates to CASSYSYRGVVKKLFF.

This clonotype was observed many times. The V gene is TRBV2, the J gene TRBJ2-1; TRBD2 aligns across 9 bases. J gave up 1 base and V 7 bases, and 14 bases lay outside the gene matches. The CDR3 length is 18 residues. Germline CDR1 and CDR2: SNHLY and FYNNEI. This CDR3 is CASITLVGSGSSYNEQFF. The DNA of the CDR3 is TGTGCCAGCATAACCCTCGTCGGTAGCGGGAGTTCCTACAATGAGCAGTTCTTC.

The CDR3 DNA follows: TGTGCCAGCTCAACTTACTACGAGCAGTACTTC. The encoded protein is CASSTYYEQYF. The chain is built from TRBV28 and TRBJ2-7; no firm D call. V was shortened by 8 bases and J by 3 bases, with 8 bases between the two germline ends. The CDR3 length is 11 residues. The germline V gene has CDR1 MDHEN and CDR2 SYDVKM.

Turning to this clonotype: A much larger clonotype is one base distant, so this may be a read error. CDR3 in amino acids: CSAPGGSAGNQPQHF. The CDR3 region has the DNA TGCAGTGCTCCAGGGGGATCGGCAGGCAATCAGCCCCAGCATTTT. The gene calls are TRBV20-1 and TRBJ1-5; 7 nucleotides agree with TRBD1. V was clipped by 5 bases and J by 2 bases; unmatched bases: 9. The CDR3 spans 15 residues. Looked up from germline, CDR1 is DFQATT and CDR2 is SNEGSKA (reference sequence).

Many counts were recorded for this clonotype. J is TRBJ1-1 and V is TRBV10-1; D is unclear. Trimming shortened V by 2 bases and J by 8 bases, and 6 bases separated the two germline ends. CDR3 length: 11 amino acids. Germline V lookup: CDR1 WNHNN, CDR2 SYGVQD (reference sequence). This CDR3 reads CASSELGEAFF. CDR3 DNA sequence: TGCGCCAGCAGTGAGCTAGGGGAAGCTTTCTTT.

The chain links TRBV6-9 to TRBJ2-2, with 15 bases that match TRBD2. Germline trimming cut 6 bases from V and 4 bases from J; bases unmatched to any gene: 6. The CDR3 runs to 17 residues. Germline lookup yields CDR1 MNHGY and CDR2 SVAAGI. CDR3 DNA sequence: TGTGCCAGCAGCCGCGGACTAGCGGGAGGGGTCACCGGGGAGCTGTTTTTT. Translated, it gives CASSRGLAGGVTGELFF.

The chain is built from TRBV20-1 and TRBJ2-3, with 10 bases aligning to TRBD2. Per germline, CDR1 DFQATT and CDR2 SNEGSKA (reference sequence). This CDR3 is 17 amino acids long. Trimming at V came to 3 bases and at J to 4 bases, leaving 13 bases not matched to a gene. The CDR3 is CSASLAGVRPRADTQYF. The CDR3 coding sequence is TGCAGTGCTAGCCTAGCGGGAGTTCGCCCCCGTGCAGATACGCAGTATTTT.

The gene calls are TRBV9 and TRBJ1-1; the D gene is possibly TRBD1 (5 bases). Germline V CDR1 and CDR2: SGDLS, YYNGEE. This CDR3 has 14 amino acids. The germline V and J ends were trimmed by 4 bases and 11 bases, with 21 bases remaining between them. This chain's CDR3 is CASSLLPGGRDAFF. CDR3 bases: TGTGCCAGCAGCTTACTACCCGGGGGAAGGGATGCTTTCTTT.

At least ten counts were recorded for this clonotype. The gene calls are TRBV7-9 and TRBJ2-1, with TRBD2 matching over 7 bases. Germline V gene lookup returns CDR1 SEHNR and CDR2 FQNEAQ (reference sequence). V shed 3 bases and J 2 bases; nucleotides not matched to a gene: 10. The CDR3 covers 17 residues. CDR3 sequence: CASSFREASGTYNEQFF. For the CDR3, the DNA is TGTGCCAGCAGCTTTAGAGAAGCTAGCGGAACCTACAATGAGCAGTTCTTC. The variable domain in full, with the rest retrieved from reference TRBV7-9 and TRBJ2-1, is DTGVSQNPRHKITKRGQNVTFRCDPISEHNRLYWYRQTLGQGPEFLTYFQNEAQLEKSRLLSDRFSAERPKGSFSTLEIQRTEQGDSAMYLCASSFREASGTYNEQFFGPGTRLTVL.

This clonotype was detected many times. In nucleotides, the CDR3 is TGTGCCAGTAGTGTGGACAGAGCCACCGGGGAGCTGTTTTTT. Translation gives CASSVDRATGELFF. The gene calls are TRBV19 and TRBJ2-2; maybe TRBD1 (6 bases). The germline V and J ends were trimmed by 5 bases and 4 bases, with 11 bases remaining between them. Germline V gene lookup returns CDR1 LNHDA and CDR2 SQIVND (reference sequence). This CDR3 contains 14 residues.

Many counts were recorded for this clonotype. The chain is built from TRBV27 and TRBJ2-2; D gene ambiguous. The CDR3 consists of 13 residues. Per germline, CDR1 MNHEY and CDR2 SMNVEV (reference sequence). The V and J ends lost 4 bases and 5 bases respectively, with 8 bases between them. The CDR3 loop reads CASSSVGTGELFF. As DNA, the CDR3 is TGTGCCAGCAGTTCGGTGGGGACCGGGGAGCTGTTTTTT.

The sample holds a few counts of this clonotype. The V call is TRBV5-6, the J call TRBJ2-6; D possibly corresponds to TRBD2 (5 bases). Deletions cut 0 bases from V and 2 bases from J, with 9 bases between. The CDR3 contains 16 residues. The V gene's germline CDR1 is SGHDT and CDR2 YYEEEE. The CDR3 sequence is CASSLAGIAGANVLTF. CDR3 in DNA: TGTGCCAGCAGCTTGGCCGGGATAGCTGGGGCCAACGTCCTGACTTTC.

In its sample, this clonotype was seen many times. The chain has TRBV13 and TRBJ2-1; possibly TRBD2 for D (6 bases). Trimming pared 4 bases from V and 1 base from J, leaving 17 bases between. The CDR3 is 17 amino acids. CDR1 is PRHDT, CDR2 FYEKMQ, per germline (reference sequence). The CDR3 here is CASSSLNIGTSYNEQFF. CDR3 nucleotide sequence: TGTGCCAGCAGCTCACTAAATATTGGGACTTCCTACAATGAGCAGTTCTTC. Complete variable domain (other parts from reference TRBV13 and TRBJ2-1): AAGVIQSPRHLIKEKRETATLKCYPIPRHDTVYWYQQGPGQDPQFLISFYEKMQSDKGSIPDRFSAQQFSDYHSELNMSSLELGDSALYFCASSSLNIGTSYNEQFFGPGTRLTVL.

By share of the sample, this clonotype is medium-sized. The chain carries TRBV6-5 and TRBJ2-5; TRBD2 aligns across 8 bases. The CDR3 sequence is 15 residues long. Germline V gene lookup returns CDR1 MNHEY and CDR2 SVGAGI. The junction had 4 bases not matched to a gene; V was cut back by 2 bases and J by 2 bases. The CDR3 here is CASSYLTSGQETQYF. DNA for the CDR3: TGTGCCAGCAGTTACCTCACTAGCGGTCAAGAGACCCAGTACTTC.